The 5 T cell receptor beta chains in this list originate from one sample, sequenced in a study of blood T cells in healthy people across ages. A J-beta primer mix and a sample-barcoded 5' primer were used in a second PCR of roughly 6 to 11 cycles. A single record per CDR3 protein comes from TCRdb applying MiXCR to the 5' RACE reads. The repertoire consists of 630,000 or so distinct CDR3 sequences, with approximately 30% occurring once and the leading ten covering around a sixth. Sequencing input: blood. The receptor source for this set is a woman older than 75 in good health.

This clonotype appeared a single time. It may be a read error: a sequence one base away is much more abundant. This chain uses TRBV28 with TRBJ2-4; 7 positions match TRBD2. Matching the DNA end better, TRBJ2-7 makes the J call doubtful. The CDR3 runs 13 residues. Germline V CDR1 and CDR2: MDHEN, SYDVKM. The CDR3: CAGVRGGSYEQYF. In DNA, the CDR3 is TGTGCCGGCGTCCGCGGGGGAAGCTACGAGCAGTACTTC.

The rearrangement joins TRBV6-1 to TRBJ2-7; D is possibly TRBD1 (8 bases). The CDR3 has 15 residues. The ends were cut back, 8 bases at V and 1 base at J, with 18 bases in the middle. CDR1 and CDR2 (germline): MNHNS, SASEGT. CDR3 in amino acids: CASEEDREGSYEQYF. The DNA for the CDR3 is TGTGCCAGCGAGGAGGACAGGGAGGGATCCTACGAGCAGTACTTC.

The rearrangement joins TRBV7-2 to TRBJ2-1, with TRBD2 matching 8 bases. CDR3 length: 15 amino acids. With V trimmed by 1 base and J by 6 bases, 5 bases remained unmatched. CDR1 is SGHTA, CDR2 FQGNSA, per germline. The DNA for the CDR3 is TGTGCCAGCAGCTTAGGGACTAGCACTGGCAATGAGCAGTTCTTC. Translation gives CASSLGTSTGNEQFF.

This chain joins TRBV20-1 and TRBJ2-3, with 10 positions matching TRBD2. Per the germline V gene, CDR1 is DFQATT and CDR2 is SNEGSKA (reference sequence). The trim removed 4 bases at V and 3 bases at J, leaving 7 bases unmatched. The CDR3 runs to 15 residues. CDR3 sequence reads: CSATPGAGGTDTQYF. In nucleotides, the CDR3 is TGCAGTGCTACTCCCGGAGCGGGGGGGACAGATACGCAGTATTTT.

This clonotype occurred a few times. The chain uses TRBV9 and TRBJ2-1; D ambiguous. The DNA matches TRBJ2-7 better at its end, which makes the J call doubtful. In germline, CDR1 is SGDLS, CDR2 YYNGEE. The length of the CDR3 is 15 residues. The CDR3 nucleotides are TGTGCCAGCAGCGTAGAAGCGAGCTCCTACAATGAGCAGTACTTC. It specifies CASSVEASSYNEQYF.